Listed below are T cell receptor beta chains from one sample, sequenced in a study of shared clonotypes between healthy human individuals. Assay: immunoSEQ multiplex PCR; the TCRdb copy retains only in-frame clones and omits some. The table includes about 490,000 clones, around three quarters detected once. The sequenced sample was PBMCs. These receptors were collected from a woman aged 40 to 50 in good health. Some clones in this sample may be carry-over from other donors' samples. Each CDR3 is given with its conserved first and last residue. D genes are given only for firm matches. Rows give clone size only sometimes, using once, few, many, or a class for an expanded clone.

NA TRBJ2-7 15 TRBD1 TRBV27 TGTGCCAGCAGCAGATTGACAGGGCCCTCCTACGAGCAGTACTTC CASSRLTGPSYEQYF
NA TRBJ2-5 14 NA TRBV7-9 TGTGCCAGCAGCTCCGGGACGTTACAAGAGACCCAGTACTTC CASSSGTLQETQYF
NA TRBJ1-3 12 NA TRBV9 TGTGCCAGCAGCGGTATAGGAAACACCATATATTTT CASSGIGNTIYF
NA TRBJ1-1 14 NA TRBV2 TGTGCCACGAGAGGACGACACGCCGACACTGAAGCTTTCTTT CATRGRHADTEAFF
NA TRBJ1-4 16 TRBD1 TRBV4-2 TGTGCCAGCAGCCATGAACAGGGGGCAGCTAATGAAAAACTGTTTTTT CASSHEQGAANEKLFF
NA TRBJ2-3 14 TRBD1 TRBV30 TGTGCCTGGAGTCTGGGACAGCACCGGAATACGCAGTATTTT CAWSLGQHRNTQYF
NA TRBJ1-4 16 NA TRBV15 TGTGCCACCAGCAGAGGAGAGGTGGGCACTAATGAAAAACTGTTTTTT CATSRGEVGTNEKLFF
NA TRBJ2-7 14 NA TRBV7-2 TGTGCCAGCAGCCTCACAGGGGAGGGCTACGAGCAGTACTTC CASSLTGEGYEQYF
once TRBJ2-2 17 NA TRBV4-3 TGCGCCAGCAGCCATTCCCCGACACGGGCGGACACCGGGGAGCTGTTTTTT CASSHSPTRADTGELFF
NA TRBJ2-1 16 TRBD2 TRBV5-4 TGTGCCAGCAGCTTAGGAGCGGGAGGGACCTACAATGAGCAGTTCTTC CASSLGAGGTYNEQFF
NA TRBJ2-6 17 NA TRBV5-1 TGCGCCAGCAGCTTAAATAAGGGGAGCTCTGGGGCCAACGTCCTGACTTTC CASSLNKGSSGANVLTF
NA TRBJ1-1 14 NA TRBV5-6 TGTGCCAGCAGCTTATGGGACCTACGCCTTGAAGCTTTCTTT CASSLWDLRLEAFF
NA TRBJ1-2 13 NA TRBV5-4 TGTGCCAGCAGCCTGGGAGGGAACTATGGCTACACCTTC CASSLGGNYGYTF
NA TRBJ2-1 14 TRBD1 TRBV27 TGTGCCAGCAGGATGGACAGGGTTCGCAATGAGCAGTTCTTC CASRMDRVRNEQFF
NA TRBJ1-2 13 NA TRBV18 TGTGCCAGCTCAGTCAACAGGTACTATGGCTACACCTTC CASSVNRYYGYTF
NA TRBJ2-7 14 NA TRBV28 TGTGCCAGCCGTCCTGCTTTGGGGTCCTACGAGCAGTACTTC CASRPALGSYEQYF
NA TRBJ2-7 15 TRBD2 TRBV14 TGTGCCAGCAGCAACAGACTAGCGGGAGCCTACGAGCAGTACTTC CASSNRLAGAYEQYF
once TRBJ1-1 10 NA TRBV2 TGTGCCAGCCTAAACACTGAAGCTTTCTTT CASLNTEAFF
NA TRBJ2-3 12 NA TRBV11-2 TGTGCCAGCAGCTTAACTAGCCCGGCGCAGTATTTT CASSLTSPAQYF